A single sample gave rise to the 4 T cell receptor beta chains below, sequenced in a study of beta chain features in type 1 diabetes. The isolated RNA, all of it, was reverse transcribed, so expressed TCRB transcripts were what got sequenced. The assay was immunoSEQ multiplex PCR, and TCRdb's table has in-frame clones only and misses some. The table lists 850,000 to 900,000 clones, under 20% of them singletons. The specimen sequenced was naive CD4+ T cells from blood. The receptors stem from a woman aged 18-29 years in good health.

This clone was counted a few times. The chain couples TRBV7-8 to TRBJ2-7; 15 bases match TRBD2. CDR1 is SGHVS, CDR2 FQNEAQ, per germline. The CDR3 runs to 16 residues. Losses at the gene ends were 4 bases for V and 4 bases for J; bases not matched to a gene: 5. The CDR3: CASSWTSGRASYEQYF. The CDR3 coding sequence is TGTGCCAGCAGCTGGACTAGCGGGAGGGCCTCGTACGAGCAGTACTTC.

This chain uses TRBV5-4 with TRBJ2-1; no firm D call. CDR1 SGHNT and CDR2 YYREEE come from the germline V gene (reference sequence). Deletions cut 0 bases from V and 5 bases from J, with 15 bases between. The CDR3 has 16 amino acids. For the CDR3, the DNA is TGTGCCAGCAGCTTGGCCGTGGGGTCCTTCCACAATGAGCAGTTCTTC. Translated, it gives CASSLAVGSFHNEQFF.

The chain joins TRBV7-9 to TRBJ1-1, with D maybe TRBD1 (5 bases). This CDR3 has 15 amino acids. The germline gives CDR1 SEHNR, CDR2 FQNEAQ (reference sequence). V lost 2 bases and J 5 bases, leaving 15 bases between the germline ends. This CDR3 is CASSLRPSRDTEAFF. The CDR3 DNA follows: TGTGCCAGCAGCTTACGACCCAGCAGGGATACTGAAGCTTTCTTT.

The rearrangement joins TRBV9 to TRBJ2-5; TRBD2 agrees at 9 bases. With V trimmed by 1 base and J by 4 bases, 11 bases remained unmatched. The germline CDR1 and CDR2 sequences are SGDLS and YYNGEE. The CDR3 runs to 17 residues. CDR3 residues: CASSVKGIAGAGETQYF. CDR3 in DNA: TGTGCCAGCAGCGTAAAGGGGATAGCGGGAGCTGGAGAGACCCAGTACTTC. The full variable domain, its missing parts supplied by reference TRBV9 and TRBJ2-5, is DSGVTQTPKHLITATGQRVTLRCSPRSGDLSVYWYQQSLDQGLQFLIQYYNGEERAKGNILERFSAQQFPDLHSELNLSSLELGDSALYFCASSVKGIAGAGETQYFGPGTRLLVL.